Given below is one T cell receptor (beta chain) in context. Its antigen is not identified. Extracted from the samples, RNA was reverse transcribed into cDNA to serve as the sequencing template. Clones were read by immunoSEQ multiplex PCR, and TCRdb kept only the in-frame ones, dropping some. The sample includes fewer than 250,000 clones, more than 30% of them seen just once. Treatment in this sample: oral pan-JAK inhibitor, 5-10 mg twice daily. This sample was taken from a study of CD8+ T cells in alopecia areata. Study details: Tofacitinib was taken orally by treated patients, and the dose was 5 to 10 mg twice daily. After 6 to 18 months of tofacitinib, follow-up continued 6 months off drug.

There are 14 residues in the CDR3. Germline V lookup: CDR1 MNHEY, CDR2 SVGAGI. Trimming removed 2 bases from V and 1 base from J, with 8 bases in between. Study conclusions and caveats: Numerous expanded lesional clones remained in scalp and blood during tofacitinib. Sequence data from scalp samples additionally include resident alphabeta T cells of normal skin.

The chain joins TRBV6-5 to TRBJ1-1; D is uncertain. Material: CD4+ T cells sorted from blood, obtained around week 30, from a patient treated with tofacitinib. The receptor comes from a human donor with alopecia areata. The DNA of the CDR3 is TGTGCCAGCAGTTACGGGTATACGAACACTGAAGCTTTCTTT. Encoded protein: CASSYGYTNTEAFF.